The rows below give T cell receptor beta chains drawn from one sample of a study of blood T cell repertoires in COVID-19. Using immunoSEQ multiplex PCR, the repertoire was profiled, and TCRdb retains in-frame clones only, with some absent. The table includes approximately 340,000 clones, about 83% detected once. The specimen sequenced was peripheral blood. The receptors shown here come from a man younger than 45 with active or convalescent COVID-19. CDR3s include the opening cysteine and the closing phenylalanine or tryptophan. Each record gives: clone size, D gene, V gene, J gene, CDR3 protein, CDR3 DNA. A D gene is named only where the DNA matches it firmly. Expanded clones get a size class; other rows say once, few or many, or leave the size out.

-	-	TRBV19	TRBJ2-3	CASSIGAGRTDTQYF	TGTGCCAGTAGTATAGGTGCGGGGAGGACAGATACGCAGTATTTT
-	TRBD1	TRBV6-1	TRBJ1-3	CASSVQGRISGNTIYF	TGTGCCAGCAGTGTACAGGGGCGAATTTCTGGAAACACCATATATTTT
-	-	TRBV25-1	TRBJ2-2	CASSEIGERSGELFF	TGTGCCAGCAGTGAAATAGGGGAAAGATCCGGGGAGCTGTTTTTT
-	-	TRBV29-1	TRBJ2-5	CSVGPGLGTQETQYF	TGCAGCGTTGGACCGGGCCTCGGGACTCAAGAGACCCAGTACTTC
-	-	TRBV4-2	TRBJ1-4	CASSQVGGQPRTEKLFF	TGTGCCAGCAGCCAAGTGGGTGGACAGCCCAGAACTGAAAAACTGTTTTTT
-	-	TRBV7-2	TRBJ2-1	CASSLSGTEGQFF	TGTGCCAGCAGCTTATCGGGCACGGAGGGGCAGTTCTTC
-	-	TRBV3-1/TRBV3-2	TRBJ2-7	CASSPSPGESFYEQYF	TGTGCCAGCAGCCCCTCCCCGGGGGAGTCCTTCTACGAGCAGTACTTC
-	-	TRBV4-1	TRBJ2-1	CASSPLAPSYNEQFF	TGCGCCAGCAGCCCCCTGGCTCCCTCCTACAATGAGCAGTTCTTC
-	-	TRBV27	TRBJ1-1	CASSLQGRTEAFF	TGTGCCAGCAGTTTACAGGGAAGGACTGAAGCTTTCTTT
-	-	TRBV30	TRBJ1-2	CAWSAAGVDYGYTF	TGTGCCTGGAGTGCGGCAGGGGTGGACTATGGCTACACCTTC
-	-	TRBV12-3/TRBV12-4	TRBJ2-7	CASSFGRGYEQYF	TGTGCCAGCAGTTTCGGCAGGGGTTACGAGCAGTACTTC
-	TRBD1	TRBV6-6	TRBJ1-5	CASSHRDRRNQPQHF	TGTGCCAGCAGTCACCGGGACAGGAGAAATCAGCCCCAGCATTTT
-	TRBD1	TRBV11-2	TRBJ2-1	CASSSPGQGSYNEQFF	TGTGCCAGCAGCTCACCGGGACAGGGATCCTACAATGAGCAGTTCTTC
-	-	TRBV6-5	TRBJ1-5	CASSPGGGDNQPQHF	TGTGCCAGCAGTCCGGGGGGGGGCGACAATCAGCCCCAGCATTTT
-	TRBD2	TRBV7-3	TRBJ2-1	CASSVSGRGTYNEQFF	TGTGCCAGCAGCGTTAGCGGGAGGGGCACCTACAATGAGCAGTTCTTC
once	-	TRBV11-2	TRBJ1-4	CASSQAGWGEKLFF	TGTGCCAGCAGCCAAGCAGGGTGGGGTGAAAAACTGTTTTTT
-	-	TRBV4-3	TRBJ1-5	CASSQDARGAPQHF	TGCGCCAGCAGCCAAGATGCCAGGGGCGCGCCCCAGCATTTT
-	-	TRBV7-9	TRBJ1-2	CASSLATLNYGYTF	TGTGCCAGCAGCTTGGCCACACTAAACTATGGCTACACCTTC
-	TRBD1	TRBV9	TRBJ2-3	CASSVQGATDTQYF	TGTGCCAGCAGCGTACAGGGGGCAACAGATACGCAGTATTTT
-	-	TRBV18	TRBJ1-2	CASSPRGYGYTF	TGTGCCAGCTCACCGCGGGGCTATGGCTACACCTTC
-	-	TRBV7-9	TRBJ1-2	CASSLARDGYTF	TGTGCCAGCAGCTTAGCGAGGGATGGCTACACCTTC
-	TRBD2	TRBV30	TRBJ2-1	CAWSPGLAGEGEQFF	TGTGCCTGGAGCCCGGGACTAGCGGGAGAGGGTGAGCAGTTCTTC
-	TRBD2	TRBV2	TRBJ2-1	CASRTLAGADEQFF	TGTGCCAGCAGGACGTTAGCGGGAGCCGATGAGCAGTTCTTC
-	-	TRBV6-2/TRBV6-3	TRBJ2-2	CASSYSTRVAGELFF	TGTGCCAGCAGTTACTCGACCAGGGTCGCCGGGGAGCTGTTTTTT
-	TRBD1	TRBV5-1	TRBJ1-2	CASSLGRGDGYTF	TGCGCCAGCAGCTTGGGCAGGGGGGATGGCTACACCTTC
-	TRBD1	TRBV11-3	TRBJ1-2	CASSLEGQANYGYTF	TGTGCCAGCAGCTTAGAAGGACAGGCAAACTATGGCTACACCTTC
-	-	TRBV29-1	TRBJ2-6	CSVETLTGTGANVLTF	TGCAGCGTCGAAACTTTAACAGGGACTGGGGCCAACGTCCTGACTTTC
-	TRBD1	TRBV14	TRBJ2-7	CASSQTGGREQYF	TGTGCCAGCAGCCAGACAGGGGGCCGCGAGCAGTACTTC
-	-	TRBV5-5	TRBJ1-4	CASSFDGRRDEKLFF	TGTGCCAGCAGTTTTGACGGTCGACGGGATGAAAAACTGTTTTTT
-	-	TRBV4-1	TRBJ2-7	CASSQAPGYEQYF	TGCGCCAGCAGCCAAGCCCCGGGGTACGAGCAGTACTTC
-	TRBD2	TRBV6-2/TRBV6-3	TRBJ2-2	CASSSARLARDTGELFF	TGTGCCAGCAGCTCTGCCCGACTAGCCCGAGACACCGGGGAGCTGTTTTTT
-	-	TRBV5-1	TRBJ1-1	CASSLRPGGRGNTEAFF	TGCGCCAGCAGCTTACGCCCCGGGGGGAGGGGGAACACTGAAGCTTTCTTT
-	-	TRBV19	TRBJ1-4	CASSTQFATNEKLFF	TGTGCCTCCTCGACACAGTTTGCAACTAATGAAAAACTGTTTTTT
-	-	TRBV27	TRBJ1-3	CASSLAPSGNTIYF	TGTGCCAGCAGCCTAGCACCTTCTGGAAACACCATATATTTT
-	-	TRBV25-1	TRBJ1-3	CASSESPPHGNTIYF	TGTGCCAGCAGTGAATCTCCCCCACATGGAAACACCATATATTTT
-	TRBD1	TRBV9	TRBJ1-2	CASSEQGAFSGYGYTF	TGTGCCAGCAGCGAACAGGGGGCGTTTTCTGGCTATGGCTACACCTTC
-	TRBD1	TRBV5-1	TRBJ2-1	CASTLDRGRNEQFF	TGCGCCAGCACCCTGGACAGGGGGCGAAATGAGCAGTTCTTC
-	TRBD1	TRBV28	TRBJ1-4	CASSSLRRDRDVSATNEKLFF	TGTGCCAGCAGTTCCCTCCGTCGGGACAGGGATGTTTCCGCAACTAATGAAAAACTGTTTTTT
-	-	TRBV3-1/TRBV3-2	TRBJ1-3	CASSQGRVTGNTIYF	TGTGCCAGCAGCCAAGGGCGGGTCACTGGAAACACCATATATTTT
-	TRBD2	TRBV3-1/TRBV3-2	TRBJ2-1	CASSQFTSGAYNEQFF	TGTGCCAGCAGCCAATTCACTAGCGGAGCCTACAATGAGCAGTTCTTC
-	-	TRBV4-1	TRBJ2-1	CASSQAGGLYNEQFF	TGCGCCAGCAGCCAAGCAGGAGGCCTCTACAATGAGCAGTTCTTC
-	-	TRBV10-3	TRBJ2-3	CAISEPGSLVVGADTQYF	TGTGCCATCAGTGAGCCTGGGAGTTTGGTGGTTGGGGCAGATACGCAGTATTTT
-	-	TRBV19	TRBJ2-5	CASTPAVAVGTQYF	TGTGCCAGTACCCCAGCGGTAGCAGTGGGGACCCAGTACTTC
-	TRBD1	TRBV4-3	TRBJ2-2	CASSQDQDRGLNTGELFF	TGCGCCAGCAGCCAAGACCAGGACAGGGGGTTGAACACCGGGGAGCTGTTTTTT
once	TRBD1	TRBV2	TRBJ2-2	CASSRDRSTGELFF	TGTGCCAGCAGTCGGGACAGAAGCACCGGGGAGCTGTTTTTT
-	-	TRBV27	TRBJ1-1	CASSLSGPGRGTEAFF	TGTGCCAGCAGTTTATCGGGTCCGGGCAGGGGCACTGAAGCTTTCTTT
-	TRBD2	TRBV7-2	TRBJ2-1	CASSLSGTSVYNEQFF	TGTGCCAGCAGCTTATCCGGGACTAGCGTTTACAATGAGCAGTTCTTC
-	-	TRBV29-1	TRBJ2-7	CSVVTPEQYF	TGCAGCGTTGTTACTCCCGAGCAGTACTTC
-	TRBD1	TRBV28	TRBJ2-5	CASRPWTGGLRETQYF	TGTGCCAGCAGACCCTGGACAGGGGGCCTAAGGGAGACCCAGTACTTC
-	-	TRBV4-2	TRBJ1-1	CASSQDRAFTEAFF	TGTGCCAGCAGCCAAGACCGCGCGTTCACTGAAGCTTTCTTT
-	-	TRBV4-1	TRBJ1-1	CASSLRHLSLTNTEAFF	TGCGCCAGCAGCCTGCGACATTTATCCTTGACGAACACTGAAGCTTTCTTT
-	TRBD2	TRBV20-1	TRBJ2-3	CSARREGTQYF	TGCAGTGCTAGAAGGGAGGGCACGCAGTATTTT
-	-	TRBV10-3	TRBJ1-4	CAISYSGNEKLFF	TGTGCCATAAGCTATTCGGGGAATGAAAAACTGTTTTTT
-	TRBD2	TRBV7-9	TRBJ2-1	CASSFGTSGSYNEQFF	TGTGCCAGCAGCTTCGGGACTAGCGGGTCTTACAATGAGCAGTTCTTC
-	-	TRBV5-1	TRBJ1-2	CASSLDRDSNYGYTF	TGCGCCAGCAGCTTGGACCGGGATTCTAACTATGGCTACACCTTC